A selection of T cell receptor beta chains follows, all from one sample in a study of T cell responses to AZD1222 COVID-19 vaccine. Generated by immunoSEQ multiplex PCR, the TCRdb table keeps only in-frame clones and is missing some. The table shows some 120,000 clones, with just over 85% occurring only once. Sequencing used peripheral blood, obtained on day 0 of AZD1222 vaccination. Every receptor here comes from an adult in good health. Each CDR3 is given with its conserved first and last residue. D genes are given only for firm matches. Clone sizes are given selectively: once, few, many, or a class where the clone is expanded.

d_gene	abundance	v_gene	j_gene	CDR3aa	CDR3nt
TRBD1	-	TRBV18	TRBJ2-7	CASSPPVGQVPYEQYF	TGTGCCAGCTCACCACCGGTCGGACAGGTCCCCTACGAGCAGTACTTC
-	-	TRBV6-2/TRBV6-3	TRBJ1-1	CASSRGRLNTEAFF	TGTGCCAGCAGTCGTGGACGGCTGAACACTGAAGCTTTCTTT
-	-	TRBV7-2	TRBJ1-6	CASSPYRAAYNSPLHF	TGTGCCAGCAGCCCATACAGGGCCGCCTATAATTCACCCCTCCACTTT
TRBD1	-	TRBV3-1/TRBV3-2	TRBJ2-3	CASSSRTGRRKDTQYF	TGTGCCAGCAGCAGCCGGACAGGGAGAAGGAAAGATACGCAGTATTTT
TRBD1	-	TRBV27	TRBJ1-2	CASSTRGQGASGYTF	TGTGCCAGCAGTACCCGGGGACAGGGGGCGAGTGGCTACACCTTC
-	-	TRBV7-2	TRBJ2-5	CASSLALGETQYF	TGTGCCAGCAGCTTGGCGCTAGGAGAGACCCAGTACTTC
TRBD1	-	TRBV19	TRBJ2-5	CASSMQGAGETQYF	TGTGCCAGTAGTATGCAGGGGGCCGGGGAGACCCAGTACTTC
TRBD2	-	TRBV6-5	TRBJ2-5	CASSYGGEKTQYF	TGTGCCAGCAGTTACGGGGGGGAGAAGACCCAGTACTTC
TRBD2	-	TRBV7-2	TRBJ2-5	CASSFLGASGGETQYF	TGTGCCAGCAGCTTCTTAGGGGCTAGCGGGGGAGAGACCCAGTACTTC
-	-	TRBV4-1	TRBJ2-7	CASSQDLRRDYEQYF	TGCGCCAGCAGCCAAGATTTAAGACGGGACTACGAGCAGTACTTC
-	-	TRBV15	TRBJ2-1	CATSRPLNEQFF	TGTGCCACCAGCAGACCTTTAAATGAGCAGTTCTTC
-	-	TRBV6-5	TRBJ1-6	CASRGTNLNSPLHF	TGTGCCAGCAGGGGGACAAACCTTAATTCACCCCTCCACTTT
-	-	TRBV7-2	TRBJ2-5	CASSLGSSPQETQYF	TGTGCCAGCAGCTTAGGATCCAGTCCCCAAGAGACCCAGTACTTC
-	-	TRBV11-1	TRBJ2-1	CASSLATNRAPDNEQFF	TGTGCCAGCAGCTTAGCGACCAACAGGGCTCCCGACAATGAGCAGTTCTTC
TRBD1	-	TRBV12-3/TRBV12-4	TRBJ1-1	CASIGTGVTEAFF	TGTGCCAGCATCGGGACAGGGGTCACTGAAGCTTTCTTT
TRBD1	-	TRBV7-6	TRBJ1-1	CASSTRQGMNTEAFF	TGTGCCAGCAGCACCCGACAGGGAATGAACACTGAAGCTTTCTTT
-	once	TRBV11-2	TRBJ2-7	CASSFGTRYEQYF	TGTGCCAGCAGCTTCGGGACAAGATACGAGCAGTACTTC
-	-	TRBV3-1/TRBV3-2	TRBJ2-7	CASSLDVSYEQYF	TGTGCCAGCAGCCTCGACGTTTCCTACGAGCAGTACTTC
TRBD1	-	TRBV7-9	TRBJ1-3	CASSPDRDRGFRSGNTIYF	TGTGCCAGCAGCCCTGATCGGGACAGGGGCTTCCGCTCTGGAAACACCATATATTTT
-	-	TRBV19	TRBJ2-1	CASRGLRENYNEQFF	TGTGCCAGCCGGGGGCTTCGGGAGAACTACAATGAGCAGTTCTTC
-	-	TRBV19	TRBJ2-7	CASSLDRNSYEQYF	TGTGCCAGTAGCCTGGACAGAAACTCCTACGAGCAGTACTTC
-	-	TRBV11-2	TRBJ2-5	CASSSLDQETQYF	TGTGCCAGCAGCAGTCTCGACCAAGAGACCCAGTACTTC
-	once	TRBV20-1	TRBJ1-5	CSASEADQPQHF	TGCAGTGCTAGTGAAGCCGATCAGCCCCAGCATTTT
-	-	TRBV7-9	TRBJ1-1	CASSTLQGVNTEAFF	TGTGCCAGCAGCACACTTCAGGGAGTGAACACTGAAGCTTTCTTT
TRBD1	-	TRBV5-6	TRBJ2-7	CASSLLGTGEYEQYF	TGTGCCAGCAGCTTGCTCGGGACAGGGGAGTACGAGCAGTACTTC
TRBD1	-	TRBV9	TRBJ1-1	CASSVVGRGSTEAFF	TGTGCCAGCAGCGTAGTGGGCAGGGGGAGCACTGAAGCTTTCTTT
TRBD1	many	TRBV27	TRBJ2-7	CASSLPSGTGVDEQYF	TGTGCCAGCAGTTTACCATCCGGGACAGGGGTTGACGAGCAGTACTTC
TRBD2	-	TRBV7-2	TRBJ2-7	CASSNLPKGGRSYEQYF	TGTGCCAGCAGCAACCTGCCAAAGGGCGGGAGGTCCTACGAGCAGTACTTC
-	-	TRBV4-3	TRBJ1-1	CASSPKAGALNTEAFF	TGCGCCAGCAGCCCTAAGGCGGGGGCGCTGAACACTGAAGCTTTCTTT
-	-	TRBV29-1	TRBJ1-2	CSVDPNTRPIFDYGYTF	TGCAGCGTTGACCCCAATACAAGACCGATTTTTGACTATGGCTACACCTTC
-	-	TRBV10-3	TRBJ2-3	CAISERGGLDGTDTQYF	TGTGCCATCAGCGAGAGGGGGGGACTGGACGGCACAGATACGCAGTATTTT
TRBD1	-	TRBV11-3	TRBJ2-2	CASSLGRGTGGTGELFF	TGTGCCAGCAGCTTGGGCCGCGGGACAGGGGGCACCGGGGAGCTGTTTTTT
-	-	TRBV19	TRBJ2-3	CASSMGNGVAPDTQYF	TGTGCCAGTAGTATGGGGAACGGGGTGGCCCCAGATACGCAGTATTTT
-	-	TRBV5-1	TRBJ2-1	CASSDQGGAYNEQFF	TGCGCCAGCAGCGACCAAGGGGGGGCCTACAATGAGCAGTTCTTC
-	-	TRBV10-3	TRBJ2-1	CAISDRGSRDEQFF	TGTGCCATCAGTGATAGGGGGAGTAGGGATGAGCAGTTCTTC
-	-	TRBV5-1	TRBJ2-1	CASSLAYNEQFF	TGCGCCAGCAGCTTGGCGTACAATGAGCAGTTCTTC
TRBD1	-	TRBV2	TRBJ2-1	CASSDRGPSEQFF	TGTGCCAGCAGCGATAGGGGGCCGTCTGAGCAGTTCTTC
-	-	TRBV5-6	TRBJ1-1	CASSLFVGLGSANTEAFF	TGTGCCAGCAGCTTGTTTGTGGGTTTAGGGTCCGCGAACACTGAAGCTTTCTTT
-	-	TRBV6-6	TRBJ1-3	CASRTVSSGNTIYF	TGTGCCAGCAGGACAGTTTCCTCTGGAAACACCATATATTTT
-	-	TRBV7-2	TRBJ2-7	CASSLTGPTGNEQYF	TGTGCCAGCAGCTTGACCGGACCTACAGGGAACGAGCAGTACTTC
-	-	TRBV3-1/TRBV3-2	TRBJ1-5	CASSQDRSPNQPQHF	TGTGCCAGCAGCCAAGATAGAAGCCCGAATCAGCCCCAGCATTTT
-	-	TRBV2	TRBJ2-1	CASSGLSPFF	TGTGCCAGCAGTGGACTATCGCCGTTCTTC
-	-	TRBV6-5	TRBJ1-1	CASSSGQNTEAFF	TGTGCCAGCAGCTCGGGACAGAACACTGAAGCTTTCTTT
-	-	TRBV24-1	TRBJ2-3	CATSDLHGSAGQYF	TGTGCCACCAGTGATTTGCATGGCTCCGCCGGGCAGTATTTT
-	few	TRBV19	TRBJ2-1	CASSIGGNEQFF	TGTGCCAGTAGTATAGGCGGCAATGAGCAGTTCTTC
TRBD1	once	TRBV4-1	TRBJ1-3	CASSQNNPQGASSGNTIYF	TGCGCCAGCAGCCAAAATAATCCTCAGGGGGCCAGCTCTGGAAACACCATATATTTT
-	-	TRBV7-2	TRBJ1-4	CASSSGDTRGANEKLFF	TGTGCCAGCAGCTCAGGGGACACCCGCGGGGCTAATGAAAAACTGTTTTTT
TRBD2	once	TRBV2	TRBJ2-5	CASSEKGGRQETQYF	TGTGCCAGCAGTGAAAAGGGAGGGCGGCAAGAGACCCAGTACTTC
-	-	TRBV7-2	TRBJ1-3	CASRSTGSGNTIYF	TGTGCCAGCAGGTCAACAGGCTCTGGAAACACCATATATTTT
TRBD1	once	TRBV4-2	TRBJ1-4	CASSSRDRAAEKLFF	TGTGCCAGCAGCTCTAGGGACAGGGCAGCCGAAAAACTGTTTTTT
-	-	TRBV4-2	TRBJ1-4	CASSRSRESTNEKLFF	TGTGCCAGCAGCCGCAGCAGGGAATCAACTAATGAAAAACTGTTTTTT
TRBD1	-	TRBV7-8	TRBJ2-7	CASSSTGGLYEQYF	TGTGCCAGCAGCTCAACAGGGGGCCTCTACGAGCAGTACTTC
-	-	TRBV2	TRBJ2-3	CASSDAGPNTQYF	TGTGCCAGCAGTGATGCAGGGCCAAATACGCAGTATTTT
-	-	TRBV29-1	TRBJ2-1	CSALGGGGSNEQFF	TGCAGCGCCCTGGGTGGGGGCGGGTCCAATGAGCAGTTCTTC
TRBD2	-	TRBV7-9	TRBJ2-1	CASSLLAGSYNEQFF	TGTGCCAGCAGCCTGCTAGCGGGCTCCTACAATGAGCAGTTCTTC